The 30 T cell receptor beta chains below were found in one sample sequenced in a study of shared clonotypes between healthy human individuals. Here immunoSEQ multiplex PCR was the method, and the copy in TCRdb shows in-frame clones only, minus some. The sample records about 980,000 clones, about 80% being singletons. The sequencing input was memory CD4+ T cells sorted from blood. Subset indicated: CD45RA-negative fraction. The receptors shown here come from a man aged 18 to 30 in good health.

CDR3 protein: CASTGTTGGTNEKLFF. In DNA form, the CDR3 reads TGTGCCAGTACCGGAACGACAGGGGGAACTAATGAAAAACTGTTTTTT. The chain carries TRBV19 and TRBJ1-4, with 9 bases fitting TRBD1. The CDR3 is 16 residues long. Germline V gives CDR1 LNHDA, CDR2 SQIVND (reference sequence). Unmatched junction bases numbered 7, after V lost 7 bases and J lost 1 base.

This rearrangement joins TRBV19 to TRBJ1-2, with 8 bases that match TRBD1. Per the germline V gene, CDR1 is LNHDA and CDR2 is SQIVND (reference sequence). V trimming: 3 bases; J trimming: 6 bases; junction bases outside the gene matches: 12. The CDR3 is 16 amino acids. The CDR3 nucleotides read TGTGCCAGTAGTATTTCGACAGGGGTCGCTGTGCATGGCTACACCTTC. Translated, it gives CASSISTGVAVHGYTF.

The chain is built from TRBV7-9 and TRBJ2-6, with no clear D. With 5 bases removed from V and 12 bases from J, the gap between germline ends came to 5 bases. The germline V gene encodes CDR1 SEHNR and CDR2 FQNEAQ (reference sequence). CDR3 length: 10 residues. The CDR3 coding sequence is TGTGCCAGCAGCGTGACCGTCCTGACTTTC. Translated, it gives CASSVTVLTF. The whole variable domain, remainder taken from reference TRBV7-9 and TRBJ2-6, is DTGVSQNPRHKITKRGQNVTFRCDPISEHNRLYWYRQTLGQGPEFLTYFQNEAQLEKSRLLSDRFSAERPKGSFSTLEIQRTEQGDSAMYLCASSVTVLTFGAGSRLTVL.

This clone was detected only a few times. The chain recombines TRBV7-2 with TRBJ2-3, with TRBD2 identical over 7 bases. The germline CDR1 and CDR2 sequences are SGHTA and FQGNSA. The V segment lost 0 bases and the J segment 0 bases; nucleotides outside the gene matches: 6. The CDR3 is 17 amino acids. The CDR3 region has the DNA TGTGCCAGCAGCTTAGCGGTGGGAGGGCCAAGCACAGATACGCAGTATTTT. Translated: CASSLAVGGPSTDTQYF.

The genes are TRBV28 and TRBJ2-5; 8 bases agree with TRBD2. CDR1 and CDR2 (germline): MDHEN, SYDVKM. The V segment lost 5 bases and the J segment 9 bases; nucleotides outside the gene matches: 11. The CDR3 loop spans 14 amino acids. The CDR3, as DNA: TGTGCCAGCAGTACCGGGGGGGGGCCCACGTCCCAGTACTTC. This gives the protein CASSTGGGPTSQYF.

This sequence joins TRBV28 and TRBJ1-1; D is unclear. The V end was cut by 7 bases, the J end by 0 bases, with 12 bases between. The CDR3 totals 14 residues. Germline V gene lookup returns CDR1 MDHEN and CDR2 SYDVKM. In nucleotides, the CDR3 is TGTGCCAGCACTCCCCCGGGGATGAACACTGAAGCTTTCTTT. It encodes CASTPPGMNTEAFF. Supplemented by reference TRBV28 and TRBJ1-1, the full variable domain reads DVKVTQSSRYLVKRTGEKVFLECVQDMDHENMFWYRQDPGLGLRLIYFSYDVKMKEKGDIPEGYSVSREKKERFSLILESASTNQTSMYLCASTPPGMNTEAFFGQGTRLTVV.

This chain uses TRBV15 with TRBJ1-4; D is ambiguous. Germline CDR1 is LNHNV and CDR2 is YYDKDF (reference sequence). Deletions cut 1 base from V and 0 bases from J, with 9 bases between. The CDR3 runs 16 residues. CDR3 sequence (DNA): TGTGCCACCAGCAGAGGGAACACAGCAACTAATGAAAAACTGTTTTTT. This sequence encodes CATSRGNTATNEKLFF.

The J gene is TRBJ1-1, the V gene TRBV6-5; a weak D match, TRBD1 (5 bases). The V end lost 2 bases, the J end lost 6 bases, and 13 bases lay between the germline ends. The CDR3 consists of 14 residues. Germline loops: CDR1 MNHEY, CDR2 SVGAGI. The CDR3 region has the DNA TGTGCCAGCAGTTACACCCCAGGGTTGGCTGAAGCTTTCTTT. Protein product: CASSYTPGLAEAFF.

The chain joins TRBV7-8 to TRBJ1-5; D gene ambiguous. Trimming stripped 3 bases from V and 1 base from J, with 10 bases between. Per germline, CDR1 SGHVS and CDR2 FQNEAQ. The CDR3 runs 15 residues. The CDR3 protein is CASSLSLASNQPQHF. CDR3 bases: TGTGCCAGCAGCTTGTCATTGGCCAGCAATCAGCCCCAGCATTTT.

This clone showed up just a few times. Other DNA sequences of this sample code for an identical CDR3. The rearrangement uses TRBV5-1 and TRBJ2-2; D is uncertain. The CDR3 is 13 residues long. V was shortened by 0 bases and J by 3 bases, with 3 bases between the two germline ends. Germline loops: CDR1 SGHRS, CDR2 YFSETQ. The CDR3, as DNA: TGCGCCAGCAGCTTGGTAGACACCGGGGAGCTGTTTTTT. This codes for CASSLVDTGELFF.

This clone was detected only once. The chain has TRBV6-5 and TRBJ1-1; 7 positions match TRBD1. J was trimmed by 6 bases and V by 7 bases; bases with no gene match: 11. Per germline, CDR1 MNHEY and CDR2 SVGAGI. The CDR3 is made up of 14 amino acids. This CDR3 reads CASTKRQGSPEAFF. The CDR3 DNA follows: TGTGCCAGCACGAAGAGACAGGGTAGTCCTGAAGCTTTCTTT.

This clone was counted between two and nine times. The CDR3 DNA is TGTGCCAGCTCACAGGACAGGGGTAATAATGAAAAACTGTTTTTT. Protein: CASSQDRGNNEKLFF. The chain recombines TRBV18 with TRBJ1-4, with TRBD1 identical over 9 bases. The CDR3 length is 15 residues. After removal of 4 bases from V and 4 bases from J, the junction contained 4 bases not matched to a gene. Germline V gives CDR1 KGHSH, CDR2 LQKENI.

This clone was counted once. V gene TRBV19 combines with J gene TRBJ2-3; D unclear. The CDR3 has 15 residues. V lost 5 bases and J 2 bases, leaving 14 bases between the germline ends. Germline V CDR1 and CDR2: LNHDA, SQIVND (reference sequence). The CDR3 loop is CASSGAADYTDTQYF. The CDR3 DNA reads as TGTGCCAGTAGTGGCGCAGCCGATTACACAGATACGCAGTATTTT.

The J gene is TRBJ1-6, the V gene TRBV28; unclear D gene. The CDR3 length is 12 residues. Germline V gene data show CDR1 as MDHEN and CDR2 as SYDVKM. Deletions cut 6 bases from V and 10 bases from J, with 10 bases between. CDR3 nucleotide sequence: TGTGCCAGCAGAGTGCAGGAATCACCCCTCCACTTT. Protein product: CASRVQESPLHF.

The chain recombines TRBV7-2 with TRBJ2-2; 7 positions match TRBD2. The germline CDR1 and CDR2 sequences are SGHTA and FQGNSA. CDR3 length: 14 amino acids. V dropped 1 base and J dropped 6; count of bases not matched to a gene: 2. This CDR3 is CASSLGAGPGELFF. The CDR3 nucleotides are TGTGCCAGCAGCTTAGGAGCGGGACCCGGGGAGCTGTTTTTT.

Here the CDR3 DNA reads TGCGCCAGCAGCCAGGGGACGGGACAATTCTACGAGCAGTACTTC. It translates to CASSQGTGQFYEQYF. The V call is TRBV4-1, the J call TRBJ2-7; D might be TRBD1 (6 bases). Germline V gene sequence: CDR1 MGHRA, CDR2 YSYEKL. The CDR3 spans 15 residues. Trimming left V 3 bases short and J 3 bases short, with 15 bases between.

The chain is built from TRBV10-3 and TRBJ1-2; TRBD1 matches at 7 bases. The V gene end was trimmed by 9 bases and the J gene end by 6 bases; junction bases not matched to a gene: 7. The CDR3 runs to 12 residues. The germline gives CDR1 ENHRY, CDR2 SYGVKD. In DNA form, the CDR3 reads TGTGCCATGAGGGACAGAAGAGATGGCTACACCTTC. Translating gives CAMRDRRDGYTF.

This clone showed up just a few times. The chain employs TRBV6-5 and TRBJ1-2; D is perhaps TRBD1 (5 bases). This CDR3 region has 11 residues. Germline V gives CDR1 MNHEY, CDR2 SVGAGI. DNA of the CDR3: TGTGCTACAGCGGCCAGGGTTGGCTACACCTTC. It codes for CATAARVGYTF.

The CDR3 loop is CASSLLAKQGLPFYEQYF. Here the CDR3 DNA reads TGTGCCAGCAGCTTATTAGCCAAGCAAGGTCTCCCCTTCTACGAGCAGTACTTC. V usage is TRBV7-2 and J usage is TRBJ2-7; the D is unclear. Trimming took off 2 bases at V and 3 bases at J, with 23 bases between the two ends. This CDR3 contains 18 residues. Germline-derived CDR1 and CDR2 are SGHTA and FQGNSA. The full variable domain, its missing parts supplied by reference TRBV7-2 and TRBJ2-7, is GAGVSQSPSNKVTEKGKDVELRCDPISGHTALYWYRQSLGQGLEFLIYFQGNSAPDKSGLPSDRFSAERTGGSVSTLTIQRTQQEDSAVYLCASSLLAKQGLPFYEQYFGPGTRLTVT.

The chain recombines TRBV7-8 with TRBJ1-1, with D perhaps TRBD1 (5 bases). The CDR3 length is 14 residues. Germline-derived CDR1 and CDR2 are SGHVS and FQNEAQ. The germline V and J ends were trimmed by 0 bases and 7 bases, with 12 bases remaining between them. The CDR3 here is CASSLAPTAHEAFF. The DNA for the CDR3 is TGTGCCAGCAGCTTAGCCCCGACAGCTCATGAAGCTTTCTTT.

This rearrangement joins TRBV6-5 to TRBJ1-2; unclear D gene. The CDR3 length is 15 residues. V was trimmed by 4 bases and J by 5 bases, leaving 17 bases between them. Germline V CDR1 and CDR2: MNHEY, SVGAGI. The CDR3 DNA reads TGTGCCAGCAGTTCGCCCAGGCAGGCGCGGTATGGCTACACCTTC. It specifies CASSSPRQARYGYTF.

The genes are TRBV5-4 and TRBJ2-7; TRBD1 aligns across 9 bases. This CDR3 is 17 amino acids long. After removal of 0 bases from V and 3 bases from J, the junction contained 10 bases not matched to a gene. The germline V gene encodes CDR1 SGHNT and CDR2 YYREEE (reference sequence). CDR3 loop: CASSLVGQGTGGYEQYF. The CDR3 nucleotides are TGTGCCAGCAGCTTGGTAGGACAGGGGACGGGAGGCTACGAGCAGTACTTC.

The chain is built from TRBV10-3 and TRBJ2-5; D is unclear. This CDR3 is 13 amino acids long. Trimming cost V 3 bases and J 2 bases, with 7 bases left between them. Germline V gene data show CDR1 as ENHRY and CDR2 as SYGVKD. The CDR3 region has the DNA TGTGCCATCAGTGACCTGCTACAAGAGACCCAGTACTTC. Protein sequence: CAISDLLQETQYF.

The chain employs TRBV6-6 and TRBJ2-7; TRBD1 matches 8 bases. The CDR3 loop spans 14 amino acids. Germline CDR1 MNHNY, CDR2 SVGAGI (reference sequence). The ends lost 6 bases at V and 6 bases at J; junction bases unmatched: 10. CDR3 DNA: TGTGCCAGCAGCAGAACCGGGACAGGAACCGAGCAGTACTTC. Protein sequence: CASSRTGTGTEQYF.

The rearrangement links TRBV30 to TRBJ1-3; D may be TRBD1 (6 bases). This CDR3 is built from 14 residues. In germline, CDR1 is GTSNPN, CDR2 SVGIG (reference sequence). V was pared by 5 bases and J by 4 bases, with 15 bases between. CDR3 bases: TGTGCCTGGGGCCGGGGGGGCTCAGGAAACACCATATATTTT. It is translated as CAWGRGGSGNTIYF.

The chain employs TRBV5-1 and TRBJ1-4; 9 nucleotides align to TRBD1. This CDR3 spans 15 amino acids. Germline CDR1 reads SGHRS; CDR2 reads YFSETQ. J was trimmed by 8 bases and V by 1 base; bases with no gene match: 6. CDR3 sequence (DNA): TGCGCCAGCAGCTTGTCCCCGGACAGGGGAGAAAAACTGTTTTTT. Translation gives CASSLSPDRGEKLFF. Supplemented by reference TRBV5-1 and TRBJ1-4, the full variable domain reads KAGVTQTPRYLIKTRGQQVTLSCSPISGHRSVSWYQQTPGQGLQFLFEYFSETQRNKGNFPGRFSGRQFSNSRSEMNVSTLELGDSALYLCASSLSPDRGEKLFFGSGTQLSVL.

Only one count was recorded for this clone. V usage is TRBV5-1 and J usage is TRBJ2-5; the D gene is possibly TRBD2 (6 bases). CDR3 length: 15 residues. CDR1 is SGHRS, CDR2 YFSETQ, per germline. Trimming left V 4 bases short and J 1 base short, with 14 bases between. CDR3 coding DNA: TGCGCCAGCAGCGACGGAGGGATGCCCCAAGAGACCCAGTACTTC. This codes for CASSDGGMPQETQYF.

This chain connects TRBV7-9 to TRBJ2-4; D uncertain. V shed 1 base and J shed 5 bases, with 12 bases lying between them. The CDR3 runs to 15 residues. Per the germline V gene, CDR1 is SEHNR and CDR2 is FQNEAQ (reference sequence). Here the CDR3 reads CASSLEGWLQNIQYF. CDR3 bases: TGTGCCAGCAGCTTAGAAGGTTGGCTGCAAAACATTCAGTACTTC. Drawing the rest from reference TRBV7-9 and TRBJ2-4, the complete variable domain is DTGVSQNPRHKITKRGQNVTFRCDPISEHNRLYWYRQTLGQGPEFLTYFQNEAQLEKSRLLSDRFSAERPKGSFSTLEIQRTEQGDSAMYLCASSLEGWLQNIQYFGAGTRLSVL.

The chain joins TRBV7-2 to TRBJ2-5; 12 bases are a match to TRBD2. Germline trimming cut 6 bases from V and 1 base from J; bases unmatched to any gene: 3. The CDR3 length is 15 residues. Germline CDR1 reads SGHTA; CDR2 reads FQGNSA. The CDR3 DNA reads as TGTGCCAGCAGACGGACTAGCGGGACCCAAGAGACCCAGTACTTC. Amino acids: CASRRTSGTQETQYF.

Regarding this clone: Other DNA variants within this sample encode the same CDR3. The chain carries TRBV18 and TRBJ2-5; D perhaps matches TRBD2 (6 bases). The CDR3 is made up of 13 amino acids. Per germline, CDR1 KGHSH and CDR2 LQKENI. Trimming cost V 3 bases and J 2 bases, with 7 bases left between them. This CDR3 is CASSPRDQETQYF. The DNA of the CDR3 is TGTGCCAGCTCACCGCGGGATCAAGAGACCCAGTACTTC.